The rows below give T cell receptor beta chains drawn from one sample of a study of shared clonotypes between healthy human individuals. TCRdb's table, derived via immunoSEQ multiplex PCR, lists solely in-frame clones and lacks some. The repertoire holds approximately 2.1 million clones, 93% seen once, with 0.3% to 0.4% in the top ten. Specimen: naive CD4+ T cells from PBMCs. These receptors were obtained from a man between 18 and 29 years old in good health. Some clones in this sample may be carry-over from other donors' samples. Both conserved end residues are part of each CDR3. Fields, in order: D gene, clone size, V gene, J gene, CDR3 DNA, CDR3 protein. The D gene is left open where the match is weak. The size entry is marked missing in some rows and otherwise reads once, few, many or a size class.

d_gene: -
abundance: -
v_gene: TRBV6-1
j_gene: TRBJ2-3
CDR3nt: TGTGCCAGCAGTGAAGACAGGTACAGCACAGATACGCAGTATTTT
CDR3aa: CASSEDRYSTDTQYF

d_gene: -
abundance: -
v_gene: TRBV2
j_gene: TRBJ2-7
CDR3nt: TGTGCCAGCAGTGAAATGGGGGTCGTCGACGAGCAGTACTTC
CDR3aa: CASSEMGVVDEQYF

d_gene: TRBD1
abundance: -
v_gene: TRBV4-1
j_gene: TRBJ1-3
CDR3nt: TGCGCCAGCAGCCAAGGGGAACAGGGGGCGCAGGGAAACACCATATATTTT
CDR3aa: CASSQGEQGAQGNTIYF

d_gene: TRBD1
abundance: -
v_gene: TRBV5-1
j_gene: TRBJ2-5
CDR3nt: TGCGCCAGCAGACCCCACGGACAGGACGGAGAGACCCAGTACTTC
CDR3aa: CASRPHGQDGETQYF

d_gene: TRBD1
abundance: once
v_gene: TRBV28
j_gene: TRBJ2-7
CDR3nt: TGTGCCAGCAGGCCACAGGGGCCGGGTGTGTACGAGCAGTACTTC
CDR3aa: CASRPQGPGVYEQYF

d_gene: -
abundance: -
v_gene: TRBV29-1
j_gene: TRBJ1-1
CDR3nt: TGCAGCGTTGTCCTCAGGGCAGCCACGTCCGAAGCTTTCTTT
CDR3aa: CSVVLRAATSEAFF

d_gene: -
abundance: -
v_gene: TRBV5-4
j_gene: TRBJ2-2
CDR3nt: TGTGCCAGCCGCGGCCGAGCGAACACCGGGGAGCTGTTTTTT
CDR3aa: CASRGRANTGELFF

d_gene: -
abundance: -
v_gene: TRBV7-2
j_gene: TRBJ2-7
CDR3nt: TGTGCCAGCAGCCCCTGGAGGGACGAGCAGTACTTC
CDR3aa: CASSPWRDEQYF

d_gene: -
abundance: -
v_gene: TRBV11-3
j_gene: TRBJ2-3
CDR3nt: TGTGCCAGCAGCAACACAGATACGCAGTATTTT
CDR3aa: CASSNTDTQYF

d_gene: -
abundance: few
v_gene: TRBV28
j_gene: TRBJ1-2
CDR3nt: TGTGCCAGCAGTTTATGGGGCTATGGCTACACCTTC
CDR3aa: CASSLWGYGYTF

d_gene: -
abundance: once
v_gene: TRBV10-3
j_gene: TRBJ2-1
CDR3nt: TGTGCCATCAGTGAGTTCGGACAGACCTACAATGAGCAGTTCTTC
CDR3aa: CAISEFGQTYNEQFF

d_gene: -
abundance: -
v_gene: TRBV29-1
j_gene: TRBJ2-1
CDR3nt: TGCAGCGTGGAGGGGTACTACAATGAGCAGTTCTTC
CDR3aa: CSVEGYYNEQFF

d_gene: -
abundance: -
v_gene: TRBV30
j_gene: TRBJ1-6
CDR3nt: TGTGCCTGGAGTAGGGGCTCCTATAATTCACCCCTCCACTTT
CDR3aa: CAWSRGSYNSPLHF

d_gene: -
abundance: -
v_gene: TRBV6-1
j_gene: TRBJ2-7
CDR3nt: TGTGCCAGCAGTGCAGCGGGTGCGTCCTACGAGCAGTACTTC
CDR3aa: CASSAAGASYEQYF

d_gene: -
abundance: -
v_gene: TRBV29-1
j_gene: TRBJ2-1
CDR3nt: TGCAGCGTTGATCTTGGCAGCTCCTACAATGAGCAGTTCTTC
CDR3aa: CSVDLGSSYNEQFF

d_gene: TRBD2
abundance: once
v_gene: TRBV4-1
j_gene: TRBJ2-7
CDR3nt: TGCGCCAGCAGCCCGCGGGGGCGGGAGGGCCTCTCCGAGCAGTACTTC
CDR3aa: CASSPRGREGLSEQYF

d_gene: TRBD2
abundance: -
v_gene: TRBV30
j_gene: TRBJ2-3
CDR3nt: TGTGCCTGGAGGCTGGCGGGAGGCACAGATACGCAGTATTTT
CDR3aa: CAWRLAGGTDTQYF

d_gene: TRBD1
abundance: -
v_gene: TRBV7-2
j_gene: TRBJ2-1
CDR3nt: TGTGCCAGCACACTCGGGACAGGGACCTACAATGAGCAGTTCTTC
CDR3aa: CASTLGTGTYNEQFF

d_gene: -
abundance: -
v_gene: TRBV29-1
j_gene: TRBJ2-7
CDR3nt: TGCAGCGTTCGGACATCGAGCTCCTACGAGCAGTACTTC
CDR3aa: CSVRTSSSYEQYF

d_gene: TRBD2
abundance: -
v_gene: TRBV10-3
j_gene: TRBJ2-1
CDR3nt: TGTGCCATCAGTTGGACTAGCGGCTCCTACAATGAGCAGTTCTTC
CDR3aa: CAISWTSGSYNEQFF

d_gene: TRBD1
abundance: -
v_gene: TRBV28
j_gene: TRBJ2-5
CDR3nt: TGTGCCAGCAGTCGCCCGGGACAGGGGCGGGAGACCCAGTACTTC
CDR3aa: CASSRPGQGRETQYF

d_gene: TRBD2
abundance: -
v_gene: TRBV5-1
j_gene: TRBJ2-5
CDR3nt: TGCGCCAGCAGAACTGAGCTAGCGGGGCAAGAGACCCAGTACTTC
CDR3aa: CASRTELAGQETQYF

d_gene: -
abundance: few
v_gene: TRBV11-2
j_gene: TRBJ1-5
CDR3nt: TGTGCCAGCAGCTTAAGGACGAATCAGCCCCAGCATTTT
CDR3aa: CASSLRTNQPQHF

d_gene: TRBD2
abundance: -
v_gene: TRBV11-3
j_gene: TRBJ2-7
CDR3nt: TGTGCCAGCAGCCTTCAAGCGGGACTTCCCTACGAGCAGTACTTC
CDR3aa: CASSLQAGLPYEQYF

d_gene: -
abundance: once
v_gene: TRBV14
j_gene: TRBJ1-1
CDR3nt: TGTGCCAGCAGACGAACAGGCGACACTGAAGCTTTCTTT
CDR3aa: CASRRTGDTEAFF